The source of this T cell receptor beta chain is a study of blood T cells in healthy people across ages. Study outcomes and limitations: A strong correlation between TCR beta diversity and naive T cell percentage was seen.

A note on this clonotype: Its target is not known.

The CDR3 contains 15 residues. Germline V gene lookup returns CDR1 MNHEY and CDR2 SVGAGI. V was pared by 5 bases and J by 5 bases, with 8 bases of the junction left unmatched. Alongside a J-beta primer mix, a sample-barcoded 5' primer served in a second PCR lasting roughly 7 to 12 cycles. Each of the cDNA molecules was tagged by a template-switch adaptor with 12 random nucleotides. TCRdb used MiXCR to reprocess the 5' RACE reads, holding one entry per CDR3 protein. Here the sample spans hundreds of thousands of distinct CDR3 sequences, about 43% being singletons. The chain carries TRBV6-5 and TRBJ2-5; 10 bases are a match to TRBD2. The sequencing sample was made of blood. This receptor was obtained from a man older than 75 in good health. The DNA of the CDR3 is TGTGCCAGCAGTACAGCGGGAGGGCCGCGGGAGACCCAGTACTTC. Its protein product is CASSTAGGPRETQYF.